This T cell receptor (beta chain) was profiled in a study of technical replicates of blood from a handful of donors. The data were produced by immunoSEQ multiplex PCR, yet TCRdb's version contains in-frame clones alone and is incomplete. The data show about 100,000 clones, 96% seen once. The CDR3 consists of 15 residues. Germline values: CDR1 WNHNN, CDR2 SYGVQD (reference sequence). The V gene lost 0 bases and the J gene lost 5 bases, with 13 bases spanning the gap. This clone was recorded once. The rearrangement joins TRBV10-1 to TRBJ1-1; TRBD1 is a possible D gene (6 bases). The material sequenced was T cells isolated from PBMCs. The sequence derives from a human donor in good health. The CDR3 reads CASSESSEGVTEAFF. As DNA, the CDR3 is TGCGCCAGCAGTGAGTCGAGTGAGGGGGTGACTGAAGCTTTCTTT.